The 20 T cell receptor beta chains below were found in one sample sequenced in a study of Tregs in tolerant kidney transplant recipients. Clones were read by immunoSEQ multiplex PCR, and TCRdb kept only the in-frame ones, dropping some. The sample table sets out 30,000 to 35,000 clones. Sequences were derived from CD8+ T cells from blood, sampled before the transplant. These receptor sequences come from a human donor who received a combined kidney and bone marrow transplant.

As for this clone: The missing CDR3 end, 3 residues past where the read stops, is filled in from the germline J gene. V usage is TRBV18 and J usage is TRBJ2-2; 7 nucleotides line up with TRBD1. Per germline, CDR1 KGHSH and CDR2 LQKENI. CDR3 length: 15 amino acids. V gave up 3 bases and J gave up 2 bases; unmatched junction bases: 3. The CDR3 loop is CASSPRDSNTGELFF. The sequenced CDR3 bases are TGTGCCAGCTCACCCCGGGACAGTAACACCGGGGAG.

Regarding this clone: The CDR3 end falls 3 residues outside the read, so it is completed with the germline J gene. V is TRBV13 and J is TRBJ2-5, with 7 bases aligning to TRBD2. Losses at the gene ends were 2 bases for V and 4 bases for J; bases not matched to a gene: 4. CDR3 length equals 14 residues. Looked up from germline, CDR1 is PRHDT and CDR2 is FYEKMQ (reference sequence). CDR3: CASSLYPGGETQYF. The CDR3 bases that were read are TGTGCCAGCAGCTTATACCCGGGGGGAGAGACC. The variable domain in full, with the rest retrieved from reference TRBV13 and TRBJ2-5, is AAGVIQSPRHLIKEKRETATLKCYPIPRHDTVYWYQQGPGQDPQFLISFYEKMQSDKGSIPDRFSAQQFSDYHSELNMSSLELGDSALYFCASSLYPGGETQYFGPGTRLLVL.

Comment on this clone: Read sequence stops 3 residues before the CDR3 end, and the germline J gene provides the missing end. This rearrangement joins TRBV19 to TRBJ1-2; tentatively, D is TRBD1 (5 bases). V was cut by 5 bases and J by 0 bases, with 13 bases left in between. From germline, CDR1 is LNHDA and CDR2 SQIVND (reference sequence). CDR3 length equals 15 residues. The CDR3 region is CASSPHGTSNYGYTF. The sequenced CDR3 bases are TGTGCCAGTAGTCCTCACGGGACTTCTAACTATGGC.

Of note for this clone: The CDR3 end is not reached by the read, which stops 3 residues before it; the germline J gene fills it in. The chain joins TRBV19 to TRBJ2-7, with D tentatively TRBD2 (6 bases). Trimming cost V 3 bases and J 2 bases, with 14 bases left between them. The CDR3 is made up of 15 amino acids. Per the germline V gene, CDR1 is LNHDA and CDR2 is SQIVND (reference sequence). The CDR3 reads CASSITRGDTYEQYF. CDR3 DNA, as far as it was read: TGTGCCAGTAGTATTACTCGCGGGGATACCTACGAG.

This CDR3 is CASSPSAGSYNEQFF. CDR3 bases read: TGTGCCAGTAGTCCTTCGGCGGGGAGCTACAATGAG. The chain combines TRBV19 with TRBJ2-1, with a tentative D call TRBD2 (6 bases). With the read ending 3 residues before the CDR3 end, the germline J gene is used to fill in that end. V was trimmed by 5 bases and J by 3 bases, leaving 14 bases between them. The CDR3 is 15 residues long. Germline V lookup: CDR1 LNHDA, CDR2 SQIVND (reference sequence).

The part of the CDR3 DNA that was read is TGTGCCAGCAGTGACACTCCACAGGCACTCTGGTGGGGC. Translation gives CASSDTPQALWWG. The full CDR3 sequence reads CASSDTPQALWWGYTF. The V gene is TRBV6-4, the J gene TRBJ1-2, with D perhaps TRBD1 (5 bases). The CDR3 end is not reached by the read, which stops 3 residues before it; the germline J gene fills it in. Looked up from germline, CDR1 is MRHNA and CDR2 is SNTAGT. This CDR3 contains 16 residues.

A remark on this clone: The observed sequence ends 3 residues before the CDR3 terminus, with the missing tail filled in from the germline J gene. V usage is TRBV7-6 and J usage is TRBJ2-3; 11 nucleotides align to TRBD2. Germline CDR1 is SGHVS and CDR2 is FNYEAQ. This CDR3 has 18 amino acids. After removal of 1 base from V and 0 bases from J, the junction contained 6 bases not matched to a gene. CDR3 DNA, as far as it was read: TGTGCCAGCAGCTTAGGGCCCGGGACTAGCGGTAGCACAGATACG. This translates into CASSLGPGTSGSTDT. The entire CDR3 protein is CASSLGPGTSGSTDTQYF.

A remark on this clone: The read ends 3 residues before the CDR3 terminus; that terminus is restored from the germline J gene. The chain links TRBV7-2 to TRBJ2-1; D gene ambiguous. The CDR3 contains 15 residues. Germline V gene data show CDR1 as SGHTA and CDR2 as FQGNSA. V lost 1 base to trimming and J lost 3 bases, with 10 bases between them. Incomplete CDR3 DNA: TGTGCCAGCAGCTTAGGAGCCCTCCTCTACAATGAG. It is translated as CASSLGALLYNE. The whole CDR3 region reads CASSLGALLYNEQFF.

Points on this clone: Coverage ceases 3 residues before the CDR3 finishes, and the germline J gene fills in the end. The chain carries TRBV18 and TRBJ1-1; D not resolved. Trimming pared 7 bases from V and 6 bases from J, leaving 12 bases between. Germline values: CDR1 KGHSH, CDR2 LQKENI. The length of the CDR3 is 12 residues. CDR3 loop: CASLVGLAEAFF. The part of the CDR3 DNA that was read is TGTGCCAGCTTAGTAGGGCTGGCTGAA.

As concerns this clone: With the read ending 3 residues before the CDR3 end, the germline J gene is used to fill in that end. The V gene is TRBV10-3, the J gene TRBJ2-1; 11 nucleotides match TRBD2. There are 14 residues in the CDR3. The V gene end was trimmed by 5 bases and the J gene end by 5 bases; junction bases not matched to a gene: 2. CDR1 and CDR2 from the germline V gene are ENHRY and SYGVKD. Partial CDR3 DNA: TGTGCCATCAGTACTAGCGGGGGAAACAATGAG. It translates to CAISTSGGNNE. The CDR3 in its entirety is CAISTSGGNNEQFF.

Concerning this clone: The CDR3 is cut off 3 residues early in the read; its end comes from the germline J gene. The rearrangement joins TRBV7-8 to TRBJ1-5, with D possibly matching TRBD1 (5 bases). The CDR3 spans 14 residues. The V end was cut by 1 base, the J end by 7 bases, with 11 bases between. CDR1 is SGHVS, CDR2 FQNEAQ, per germline. The CDR3 loop reads CASSLGGRGQPQHF. The CDR3 DNA, read in part, is TGTGCCAGCAGCTTAGGAGGGCGGGGGCAGCCC. Looking up the rest from reference TRBV7-8 and TRBJ1-5 gives the full variable domain: GAGVSQSPRYKVAKRGQDVALRCDPISGHVSLFWYQQALGQGPEFLTYFQNEAQLDKSGLPSDRFFAERPEGSVSTLKIQRTQQEDSAVYLCASSLGGRGQPQHFGDGTRLSIL.

Notes on this clone: Read sequence stops 3 residues before the CDR3 end, and the germline J gene provides the missing end. The chain has TRBV2 and TRBJ1-1; no clear D. Trimming removed 6 bases at V and 6 bases at J, with 11 bases between. Germline V gives CDR1 SNHLY, CDR2 FYNNEI. The length of the CDR3 is 12 residues. The CDR3 protein is CASRQPSPEAFF. The CDR3 DNA, read in part, is TGTGCCAGCAGGCAACCTAGCCCTGAA.

With respect to this clone: Coverage ceases 3 residues before the CDR3 finishes, and the germline J gene fills in the end. The J gene is TRBJ2-7, the V gene TRBV20-1; 7 bases are shared with TRBD1. The V gene end was trimmed by 6 bases and the J gene end by 4 bases; junction bases not matched to a gene: 15. CDR3 length equals 15 residues. CDR1 and CDR2 (germline): DFQATT, SNEGSKA (reference sequence). CDR3 DNA (partial): TGCAGTGCCAAAGACCCACAGGGGAGCGGTTACGAG. This gives the protein CSAKDPQGSGYE. The entire CDR3 protein reads CSAKDPQGSGYEQYF.

As regards this clone: The read halts 3 residues ahead of the CDR3 end, with the missing end drawn from the germline J gene. The rearrangement joins TRBV19 to TRBJ1-1, with D possibly being TRBD1 (6 bases). CDR1 is LNHDA and CDR2 is SQIVND in the germline V gene (reference sequence). V was pared by 6 bases and J by 5 bases, with 10 bases between. This CDR3 contains 12 residues. The sequenced CDR3 bases are TGTGCCAGTAGCATCCAGGGGACTGAA. It codes for CASSIQGTE. The whole CDR3 protein reads CASSIQGTEAFF.

The covered CDR3 bases are TGTGCCAGTAGTCCGACGGGTAACCCCCGCGGCAATCAGCCC. Translated: CASSPTGNPRGNQP. The complete CDR3 sequence is CASSPTGNPRGNQPQHF. The chain employs TRBV19 and TRBJ1-5; no clear D. The read comes to an end 3 residues before the CDR3 does, leaving the germline J gene to fill in the end. Germline V gene lookup returns CDR1 LNHDA and CDR2 SQIVND (reference sequence). Trimming pared 5 bases from V and 2 bases from J, leaving 19 bases between. This CDR3 has 17 amino acids.

Notes on this clone: The sequenced fragment ends 3 residues before the CDR3 boundary, so the rest is inferred from the germline J gene. V usage is TRBV20-1 and J usage is TRBJ2-4; D might be TRBD2 (7 bases). This CDR3 region has 16 residues. Germline V lookup: CDR1 DFQATT, CDR2 SNEGSKA (reference sequence). Trimming took 0 bases from V and 4 from J, leaving 16 bases between them. CDR3 DNA (partial): TGCAGTGCTAGAGATTCCAGAGGGGGAGGGAAAAACATT. As protein: CSARDSRGGGKNI. The whole CDR3 region reads CSARDSRGGGKNIQYF.

On this clone: The read ends 3 residues early relative to the CDR3; the germline J gene fills the gap. This rearrangement joins TRBV30 to TRBJ2-3; D unclear. The CDR3 has 15 residues. V was pared by 0 bases and J by 0 bases, with 10 bases between. CDR1 and CDR2 from the germline V gene are GTSNPN and SVGIG (reference sequence). CDR3 amino acids: CAWSVIGGSTDTQYF. The covered CDR3 bases are TGTGCCTGGAGTGTTATTGGCGGAAGCACAGATACG.

To note about this clone: The read is 3 residues too short to cover the CDR3 end, so that end is filled in from the germline J gene. The genes are TRBV2 and TRBJ2-7; the D gene is possibly TRBD2 (5 bases). This CDR3 has 14 residues. The V end lost 7 bases, the J end lost 2 bases, and 15 bases lay between the germline ends. In germline, CDR1 is SNHLY, CDR2 FYNNEI. This CDR3 reads CASKGVASAYEQYF. The CDR3 DNA, read in part, is TGTGCCAGCAAGGGCGTAGCGTCTGCCTACGAG.

As to this clone: The sequence runs out 3 residues before the end of the CDR3; the remainder is reconstructed from the germline J gene. The chain links TRBV29-1 to TRBJ2-7; 7 positions match TRBD1. Germline trimming cut 7 bases from V and 4 bases from J; bases unmatched to any gene: 7. The CDR3 is 12 amino acids. CDR1 is SQVTM, CDR2 ANQGSEA, per germline. CDR3 residues: CSGGTANYEQYF. The DNA read from the CDR3 is TGCAGCGGGGGGACAGCAAATTACGAG.

A remark on this clone: Read coverage stops 3 residues before the CDR3 terminus; the germline J gene supplies the remainder. V is TRBV7-9 and J is TRBJ2-3; 8 positions agree with TRBD1. The germline V gene has CDR1 SEHNR and CDR2 FQNEAQ (reference sequence). CDR3 length equals 14 residues. The J segment lost 7 bases and the V segment lost 4 bases, leaving 7 bases of the junction unmatched. The CDR3 sequence is CASSSDRGDHTQYF. CDR3 DNA, as far as it was read: TGTGCCAGCAGCTCTGACAGGGGCGATCATACG. Full variable domain (missing parts from reference TRBV7-9 and TRBJ2-3): DTGVSQNPRHKITKRGQNVTFRCDPISEHNRLYWYRQTLGQGPEFLTYFQNEAQLEKSRLLSDRFSAERPKGSFSTLEIQRTEQGDSAMYLCASSSDRGDHTQYFGPGTRLTVL.